This T cell receptor (beta chain) was sequenced during a study of cytomegalovirus exposure and HLA in healthy donors. Germline trimming cut 4 bases from V and 3 bases from J; bases unmatched to any gene: 0. The CDR3 spans 14 residues. CDR1 and CDR2 (germline): SGHRS, YFSETQ. Study-wide findings and caveats: Productive status was seen about 90% or about 30% of the time for most TCR beta V segments in an earlier analysis. Serostatus for CMV was the only available immune exposure information.

The PCR ran on 60 Vbeta and 13 Jbeta primers. Repertoires were generated with immunoSEQ multiplex PCR, while TCRdb's copy carries only in-frame clones and drops some. The repertoire holds 150,000 to 250,000 clones, with 75% to 85% as singletons. This clone has a count of ten or more. No antigen is known for it. The donors gave bone marrow, and they were healthy. Sample: PBMCs. This TCR came from a girl under 18 in good health and CMV-seropositive. The rearrangement links TRBV5-1 to TRBJ2-1, with 11 positions matching TRBD1. The CDR3 sequence is CASSGTGGYNEQFF. CDR3 nucleotide sequence: TGCGCCAGCAGCGGGACAGGGGGCTACAATGAGCAGTTCTTC.